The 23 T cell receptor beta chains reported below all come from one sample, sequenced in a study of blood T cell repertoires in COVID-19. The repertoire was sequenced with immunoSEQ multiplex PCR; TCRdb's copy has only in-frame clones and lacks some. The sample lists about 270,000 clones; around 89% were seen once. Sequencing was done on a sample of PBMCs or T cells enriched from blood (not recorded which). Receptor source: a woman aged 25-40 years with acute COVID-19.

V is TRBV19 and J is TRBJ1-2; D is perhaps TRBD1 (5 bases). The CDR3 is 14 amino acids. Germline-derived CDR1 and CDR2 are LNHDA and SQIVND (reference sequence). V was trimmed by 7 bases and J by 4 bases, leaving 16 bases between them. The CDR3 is CASIAGDGTYGYTF. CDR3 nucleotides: TGTGCCAGTATAGCGGGGGACGGCACCTATGGCTACACCTTC.

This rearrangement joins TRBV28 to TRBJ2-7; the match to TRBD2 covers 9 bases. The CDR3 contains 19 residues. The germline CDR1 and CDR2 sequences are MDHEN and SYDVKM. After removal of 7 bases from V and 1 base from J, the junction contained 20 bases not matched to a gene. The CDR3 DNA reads TGTGCCAGCACTCAAGGTGGGGGCTTAGCGGGAGAACTATCCTACGAGCAGTACTTC. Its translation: CASTQGGGLAGELSYEQYF. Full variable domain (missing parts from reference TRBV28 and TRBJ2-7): DVKVTQSSRYLVKRTGEKVFLECVQDMDHENMFWYRQDPGLGLRLIYFSYDVKMKEKGDIPEGYSVSREKKERFSLILESASTNQTSMYLCASTQGGGLAGELSYEQYFGPGTRLTVT.

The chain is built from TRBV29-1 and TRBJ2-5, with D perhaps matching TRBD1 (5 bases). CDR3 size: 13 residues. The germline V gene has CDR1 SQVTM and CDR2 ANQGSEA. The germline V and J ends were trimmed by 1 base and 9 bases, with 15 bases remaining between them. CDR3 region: CSVEVTRQSSQYF. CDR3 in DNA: TGCAGCGTTGAAGTAACCCGACAGAGTTCCCAGTACTTC.

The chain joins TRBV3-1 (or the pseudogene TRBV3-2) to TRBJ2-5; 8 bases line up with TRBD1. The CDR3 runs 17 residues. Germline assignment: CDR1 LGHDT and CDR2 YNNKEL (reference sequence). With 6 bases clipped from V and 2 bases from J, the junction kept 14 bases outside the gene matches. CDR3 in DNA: TGTGCCAGCAGTCTGGGGGACAGGCGATCCTTACAAGAGACCCAGTACTTC. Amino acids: CASSLGDRRSLQETQYF.

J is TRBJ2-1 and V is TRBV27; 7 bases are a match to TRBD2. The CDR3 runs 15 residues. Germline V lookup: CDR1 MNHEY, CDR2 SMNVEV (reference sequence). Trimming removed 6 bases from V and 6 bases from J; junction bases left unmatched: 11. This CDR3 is CASSPLAGAFNEQFF. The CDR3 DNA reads TGTGCCAGCAGCCCCTTAGCGGGCGCTTTCAATGAGCAGTTCTTC.

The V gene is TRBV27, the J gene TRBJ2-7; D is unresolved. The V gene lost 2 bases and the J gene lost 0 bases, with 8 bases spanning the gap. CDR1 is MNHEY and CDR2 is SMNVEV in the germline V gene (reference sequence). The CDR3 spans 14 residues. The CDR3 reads CASSLTVSSYEQYF. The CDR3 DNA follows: TGTGCCAGCAGTTTAACAGTAAGCTCCTACGAGCAGTACTTC.

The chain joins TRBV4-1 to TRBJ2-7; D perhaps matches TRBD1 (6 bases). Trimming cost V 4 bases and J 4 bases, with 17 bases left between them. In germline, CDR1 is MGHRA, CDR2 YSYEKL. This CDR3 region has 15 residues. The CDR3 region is CASSPTGHGHYEQYF. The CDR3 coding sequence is TGCGCCAGCAGCCCAACGGGACACGGACATTACGAGCAGTACTTC.

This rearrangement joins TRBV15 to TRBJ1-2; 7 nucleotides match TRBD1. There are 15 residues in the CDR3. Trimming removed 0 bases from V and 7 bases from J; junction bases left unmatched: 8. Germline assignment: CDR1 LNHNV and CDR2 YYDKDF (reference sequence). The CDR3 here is CATSRERQGLPGYTF. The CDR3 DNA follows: TGTGCCACCAGCAGAGAGAGACAGGGCCTACCTGGCTACACCTTC.

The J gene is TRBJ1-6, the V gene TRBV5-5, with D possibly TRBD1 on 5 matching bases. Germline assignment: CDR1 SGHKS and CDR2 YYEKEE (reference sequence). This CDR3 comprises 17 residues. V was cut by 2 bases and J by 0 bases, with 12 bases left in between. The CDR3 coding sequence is TGTGCCAGCAGCTTTGGGGGGAGTAGCTCCTATAATTCACCCCTCCACTTT. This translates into CASSFGGSSSYNSPLHF.

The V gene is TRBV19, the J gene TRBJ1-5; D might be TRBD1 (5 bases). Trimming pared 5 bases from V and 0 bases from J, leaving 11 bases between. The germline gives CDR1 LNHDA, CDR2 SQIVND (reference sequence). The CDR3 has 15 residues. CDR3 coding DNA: TGTGCCAGTAGTTTCACAGGCAATAGCAATCAGCCCCAGCATTTT. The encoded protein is CASSFTGNSNQPQHF.

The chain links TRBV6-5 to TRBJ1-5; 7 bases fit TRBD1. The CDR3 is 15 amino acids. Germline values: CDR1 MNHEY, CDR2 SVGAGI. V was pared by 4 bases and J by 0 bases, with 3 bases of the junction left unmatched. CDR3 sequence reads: CASSFTGDSNQPQHF. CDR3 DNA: TGTGCCAGCAGTTTTACAGGGGATAGCAATCAGCCCCAGCATTTT.

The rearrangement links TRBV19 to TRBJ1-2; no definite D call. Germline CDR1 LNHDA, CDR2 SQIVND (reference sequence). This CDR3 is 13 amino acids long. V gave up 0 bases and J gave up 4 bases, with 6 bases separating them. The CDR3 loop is CASSIEEFYGYTF. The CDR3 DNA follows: TGTGCCAGTAGTATAGAGGAGTTCTATGGCTACACCTTC.

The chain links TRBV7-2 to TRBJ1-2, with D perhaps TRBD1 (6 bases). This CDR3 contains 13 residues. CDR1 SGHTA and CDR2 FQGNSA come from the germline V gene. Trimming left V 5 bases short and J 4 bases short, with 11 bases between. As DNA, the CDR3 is TGTGCCAGCAGCCCGGACAGCGCCTATGGCTACACCTTC. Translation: CASSPDSAYGYTF.

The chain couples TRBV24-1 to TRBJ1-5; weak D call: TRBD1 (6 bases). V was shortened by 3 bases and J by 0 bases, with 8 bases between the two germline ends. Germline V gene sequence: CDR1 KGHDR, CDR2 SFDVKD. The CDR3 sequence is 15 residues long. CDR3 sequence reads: CATSDGQYSNQPQHF. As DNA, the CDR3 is TGTGCCACCAGTGATGGACAGTATAGCAATCAGCCCCAGCATTTT.

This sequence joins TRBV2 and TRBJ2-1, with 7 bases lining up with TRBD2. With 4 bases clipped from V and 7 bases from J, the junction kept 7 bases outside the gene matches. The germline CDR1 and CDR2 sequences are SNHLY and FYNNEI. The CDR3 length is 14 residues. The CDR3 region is CASSVGGGVNEQFF. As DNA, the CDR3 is TGTGCCAGCAGTGTGGGGGGAGGGGTGAATGAGCAGTTCTTC.

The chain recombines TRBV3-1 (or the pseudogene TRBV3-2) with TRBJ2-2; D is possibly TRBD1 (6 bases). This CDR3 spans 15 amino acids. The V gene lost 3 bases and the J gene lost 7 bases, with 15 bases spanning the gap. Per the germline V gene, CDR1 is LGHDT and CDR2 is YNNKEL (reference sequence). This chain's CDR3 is CASSHRGADGGELFF. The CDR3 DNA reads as TGTGCCAGCAGCCACAGGGGCGCGGACGGCGGGGAGCTGTTTTTT.

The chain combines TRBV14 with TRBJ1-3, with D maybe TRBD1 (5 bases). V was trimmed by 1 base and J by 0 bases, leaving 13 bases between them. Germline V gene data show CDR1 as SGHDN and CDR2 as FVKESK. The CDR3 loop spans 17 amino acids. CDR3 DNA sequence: TGTGCCAGCAGCCAAGTTAGCAGGGCCAGCTCTGGAAACACCATATATTTT. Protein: CASSQVSRASSGNTIYF.

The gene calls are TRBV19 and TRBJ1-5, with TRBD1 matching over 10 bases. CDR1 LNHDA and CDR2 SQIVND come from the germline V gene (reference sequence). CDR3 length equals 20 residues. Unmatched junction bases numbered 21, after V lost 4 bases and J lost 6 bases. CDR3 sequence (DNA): TGTGCCAGTAGTAGCCTGACAGGGGGCGAGGAAGGTGGCTTTGCTCAGCCCCAGCATTTT. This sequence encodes CASSSLTGGEEGGFAQPQHF.

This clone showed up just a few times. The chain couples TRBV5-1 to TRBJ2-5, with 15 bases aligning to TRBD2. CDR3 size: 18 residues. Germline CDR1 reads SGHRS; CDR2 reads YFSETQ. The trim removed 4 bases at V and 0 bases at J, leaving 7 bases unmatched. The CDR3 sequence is CASSPGLAGGTYQETQYF. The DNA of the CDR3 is TGCGCCAGCAGCCCGGGACTAGCGGGAGGAACGTACCAAGAGACCCAGTACTTC.

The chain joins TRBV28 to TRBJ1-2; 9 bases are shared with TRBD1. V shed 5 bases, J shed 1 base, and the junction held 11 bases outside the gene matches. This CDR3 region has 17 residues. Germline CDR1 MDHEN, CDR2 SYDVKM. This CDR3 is CASSTGTGREDNYGYTF. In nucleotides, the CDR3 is TGTGCCAGCAGTACTGGGACAGGGAGGGAAGATAACTATGGCTACACCTTC.

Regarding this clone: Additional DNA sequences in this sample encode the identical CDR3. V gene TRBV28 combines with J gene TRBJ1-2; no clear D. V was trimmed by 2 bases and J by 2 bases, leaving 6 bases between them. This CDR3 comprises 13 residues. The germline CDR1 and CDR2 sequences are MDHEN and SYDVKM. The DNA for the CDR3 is TGTGCCAGCAGTTTAAACAGCAACTATGGCTACACCTTC. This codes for CASSLNSNYGYTF.

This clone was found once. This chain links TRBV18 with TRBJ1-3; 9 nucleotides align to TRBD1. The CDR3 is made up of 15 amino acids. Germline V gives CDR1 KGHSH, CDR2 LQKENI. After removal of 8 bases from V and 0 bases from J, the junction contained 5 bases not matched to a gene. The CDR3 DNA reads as TGTGCCAGCGCCGGACAGGGGAACTCTGGAAACACCATATATTTT. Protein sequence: CASAGQGNSGNTIYF.

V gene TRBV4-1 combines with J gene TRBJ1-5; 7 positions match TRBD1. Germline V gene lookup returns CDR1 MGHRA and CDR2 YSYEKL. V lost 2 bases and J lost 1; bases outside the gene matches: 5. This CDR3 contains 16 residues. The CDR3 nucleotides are TGCGCCAGCAGCCAAAACACAGGGGTGAGCAATCAGCCCCAGCATTTT. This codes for CASSQNTGVSNQPQHF.